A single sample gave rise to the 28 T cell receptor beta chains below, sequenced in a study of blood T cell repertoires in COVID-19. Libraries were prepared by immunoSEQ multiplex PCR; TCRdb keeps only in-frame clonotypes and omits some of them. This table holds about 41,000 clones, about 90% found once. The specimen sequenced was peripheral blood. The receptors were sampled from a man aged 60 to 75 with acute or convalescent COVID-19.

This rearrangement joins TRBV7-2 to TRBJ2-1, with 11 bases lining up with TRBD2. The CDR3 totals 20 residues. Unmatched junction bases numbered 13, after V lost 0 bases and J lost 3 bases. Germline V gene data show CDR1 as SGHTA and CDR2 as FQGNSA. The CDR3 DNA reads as TGTGCCAGCAGCTTAGCGCGTCATCTAGCGGGGGGAGGGTTCTACAATGAGCAGTTCTTC. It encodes CASSLARHLAGGGFYNEQFF.

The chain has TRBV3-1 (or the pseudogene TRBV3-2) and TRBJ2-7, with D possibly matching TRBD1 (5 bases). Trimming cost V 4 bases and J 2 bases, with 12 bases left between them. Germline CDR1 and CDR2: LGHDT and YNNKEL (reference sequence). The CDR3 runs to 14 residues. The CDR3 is CASSPTGNTYEQYF. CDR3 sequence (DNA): TGTGCCAGCAGCCCAACAGGTAACACCTACGAGCAGTACTTC.

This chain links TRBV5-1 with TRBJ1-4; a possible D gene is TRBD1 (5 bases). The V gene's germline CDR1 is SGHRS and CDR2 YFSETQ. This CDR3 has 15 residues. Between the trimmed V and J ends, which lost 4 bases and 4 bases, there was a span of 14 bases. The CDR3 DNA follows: TGCGCCAGCAGCGAGAGCGGGGCTGGTAATGAAAAACTGTTTTTT. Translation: CASSESGAGNEKLFF.

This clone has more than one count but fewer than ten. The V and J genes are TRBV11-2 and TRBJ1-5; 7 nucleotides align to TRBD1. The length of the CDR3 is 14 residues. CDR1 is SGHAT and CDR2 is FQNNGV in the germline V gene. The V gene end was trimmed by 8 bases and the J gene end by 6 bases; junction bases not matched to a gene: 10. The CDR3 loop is CASQDRDRLQPQHF. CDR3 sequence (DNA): TGTGCCAGCCAAGACCGGGACAGACTTCAGCCCCAGCATTTT.

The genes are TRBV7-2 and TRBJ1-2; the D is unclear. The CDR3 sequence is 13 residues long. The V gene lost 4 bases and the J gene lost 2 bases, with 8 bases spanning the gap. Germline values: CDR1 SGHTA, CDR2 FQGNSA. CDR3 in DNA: TGTGCCAGCAGCTCGTTCCCCAACTATGGCTACACCTTC. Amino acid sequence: CASSSFPNYGYTF.

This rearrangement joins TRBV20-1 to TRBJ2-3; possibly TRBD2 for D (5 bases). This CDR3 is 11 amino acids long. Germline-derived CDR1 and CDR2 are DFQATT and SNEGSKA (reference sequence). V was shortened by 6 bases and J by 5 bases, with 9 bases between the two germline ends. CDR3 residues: CSAMTKDTQYF. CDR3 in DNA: TGCAGTGCAATGACTAAAGATACGCAGTATTTT.

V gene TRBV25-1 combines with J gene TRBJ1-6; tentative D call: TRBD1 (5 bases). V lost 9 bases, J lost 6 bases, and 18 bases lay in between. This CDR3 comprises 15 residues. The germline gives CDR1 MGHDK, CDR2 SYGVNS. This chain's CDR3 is CASGFGGSRNSPLHF. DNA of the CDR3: TGTGCCAGTGGATTTGGGGGGTCGCGTAATTCACCCCTCCACTTT. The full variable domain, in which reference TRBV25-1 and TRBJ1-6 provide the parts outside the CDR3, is EADIYQTPRYLVIGTGKKITLECSQTMGHDKMYWYQQDPGMELHLIHYSYGVNSTEKGDLSSESTVSRIRTEHFPLTLESARPSHTSQYLCASGFGGSRNSPLHFGNGTRLTVT.

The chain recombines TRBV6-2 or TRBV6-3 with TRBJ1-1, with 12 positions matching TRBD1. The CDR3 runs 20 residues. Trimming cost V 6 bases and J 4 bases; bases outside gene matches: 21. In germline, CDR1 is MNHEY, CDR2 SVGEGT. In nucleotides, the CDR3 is TGTGCCAGCAGCAAGCTATACCCGGGACAGGGGGCGCGTTGGGGCACTGAAGCTTTCTTT. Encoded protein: CASSKLYPGQGARWGTEAFF.

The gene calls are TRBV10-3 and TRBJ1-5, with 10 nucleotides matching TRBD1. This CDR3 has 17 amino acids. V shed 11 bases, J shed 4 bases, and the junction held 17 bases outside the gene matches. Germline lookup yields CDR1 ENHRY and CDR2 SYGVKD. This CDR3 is CAVGTGEGETPNQPQHF. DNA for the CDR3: TGTGCCGTCGGGACAGGGGAAGGGGAGACTCCGAATCAGCCCCAGCATTTT.

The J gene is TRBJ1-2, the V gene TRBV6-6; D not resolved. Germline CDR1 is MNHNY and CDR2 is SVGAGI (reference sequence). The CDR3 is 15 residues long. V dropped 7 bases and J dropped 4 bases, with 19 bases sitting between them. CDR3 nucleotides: TGTGCCAGCACCACCTCCCCCGGGTACTCCTATGGCTACACCTTC. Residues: CASTTSPGYSYGYTF.

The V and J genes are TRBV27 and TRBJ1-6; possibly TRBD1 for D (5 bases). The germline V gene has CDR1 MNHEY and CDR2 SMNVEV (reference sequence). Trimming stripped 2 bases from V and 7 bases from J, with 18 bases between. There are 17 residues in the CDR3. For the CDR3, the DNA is TGTGCCAGCAGTTTAGGGGTCAGGACACGTCGGAATTCACCCCTCCACTTT. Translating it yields CASSLGVRTRRNSPLHF.

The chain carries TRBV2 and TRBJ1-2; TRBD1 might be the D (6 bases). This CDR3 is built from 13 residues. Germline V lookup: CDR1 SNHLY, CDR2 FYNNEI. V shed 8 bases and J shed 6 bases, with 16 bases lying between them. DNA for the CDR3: TGTGCCAGCTATGACAGGTCCCACGATGGCTACACCTTC. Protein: CASYDRSHDGYTF.

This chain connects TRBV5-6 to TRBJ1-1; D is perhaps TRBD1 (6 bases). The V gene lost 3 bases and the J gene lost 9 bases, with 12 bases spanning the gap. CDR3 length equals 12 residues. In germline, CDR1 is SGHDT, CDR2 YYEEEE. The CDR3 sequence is CASSSGQSKAFF. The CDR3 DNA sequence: TGTGCCAGCAGCTCCGGACAGTCTAAAGCTTTCTTT.

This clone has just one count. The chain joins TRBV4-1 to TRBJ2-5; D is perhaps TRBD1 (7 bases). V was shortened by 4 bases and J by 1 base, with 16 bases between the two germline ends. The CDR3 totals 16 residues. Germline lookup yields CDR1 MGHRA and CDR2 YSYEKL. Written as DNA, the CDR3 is TGCGCCAGCAGCCGGGGGGCGGCAGGGGGCCAAGAGACCCAGTACTTC. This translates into CASSRGAAGGQETQYF.

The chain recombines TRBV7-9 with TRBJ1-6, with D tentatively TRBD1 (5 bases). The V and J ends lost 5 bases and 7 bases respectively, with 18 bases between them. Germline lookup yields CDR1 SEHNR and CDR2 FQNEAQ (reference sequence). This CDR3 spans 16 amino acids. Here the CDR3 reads CASSPSGGLRNSPLHF. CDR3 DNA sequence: TGTGCCAGCAGCCCTTCCGGGGGGTTAAGGAATTCACCCCTCCACTTT.

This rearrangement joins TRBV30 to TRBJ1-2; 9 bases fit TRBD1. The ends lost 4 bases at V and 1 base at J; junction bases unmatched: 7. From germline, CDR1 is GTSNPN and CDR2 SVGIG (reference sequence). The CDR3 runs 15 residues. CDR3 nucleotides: TGTGCCTGGACTGGCCCGGGACAGGGTAACTATGGCTACACCTTC. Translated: CAWTGPGQGNYGYTF.

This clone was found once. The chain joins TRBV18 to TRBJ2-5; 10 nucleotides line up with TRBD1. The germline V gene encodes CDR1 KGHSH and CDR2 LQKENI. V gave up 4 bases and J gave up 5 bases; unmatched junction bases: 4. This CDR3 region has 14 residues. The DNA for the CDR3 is TGTGCCAGCTCACTGGACAGGGGGGGCGAGACCCAGTACTTC. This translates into CASSLDRGGETQYF.

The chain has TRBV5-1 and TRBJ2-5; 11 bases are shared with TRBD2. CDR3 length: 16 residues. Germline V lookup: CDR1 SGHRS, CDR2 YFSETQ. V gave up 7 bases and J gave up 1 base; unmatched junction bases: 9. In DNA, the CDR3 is TGCGCCAGCTCTAGCGGGGGGACCGGATTCCAAGAGACCCAGTACTTC. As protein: CASSSGGTGFQETQYF.

CDR3 region: CASSSARGVSSPLHF. The CDR3 DNA is TGTGCCAGCAGCTCGGCACGGGGAGTAAGCTCACCCCTCCACTTT. The chain recombines TRBV5-4 with TRBJ1-6; D gene uncertain. This CDR3 has 15 amino acids. V was trimmed by 3 bases and J by 10 bases, leaving 17 bases between them. The germline V gene encodes CDR1 SGHNT and CDR2 YYREEE (reference sequence).

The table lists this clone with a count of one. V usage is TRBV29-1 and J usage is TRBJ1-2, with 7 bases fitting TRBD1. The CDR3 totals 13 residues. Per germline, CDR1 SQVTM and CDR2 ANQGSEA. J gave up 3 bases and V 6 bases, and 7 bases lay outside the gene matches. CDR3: CSVARQGDYGYTF. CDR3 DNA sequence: TGCAGCGTGGCCCGACAGGGAGACTATGGCTACACCTTC.

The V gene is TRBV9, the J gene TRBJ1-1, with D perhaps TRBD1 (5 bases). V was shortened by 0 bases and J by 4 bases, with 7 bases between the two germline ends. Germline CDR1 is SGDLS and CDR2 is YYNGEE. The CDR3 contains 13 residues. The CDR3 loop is CASSVAQGTEAFF. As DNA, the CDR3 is TGTGCCAGCAGCGTAGCCCAGGGCACTGAAGCTTTCTTT.

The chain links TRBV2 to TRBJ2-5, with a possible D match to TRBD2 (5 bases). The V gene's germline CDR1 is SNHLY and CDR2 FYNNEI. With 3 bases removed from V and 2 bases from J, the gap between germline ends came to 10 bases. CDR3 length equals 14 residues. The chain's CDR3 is CASSDGLQQETQYF. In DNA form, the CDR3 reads TGTGCCAGCAGTGATGGACTTCAGCAAGAGACCCAGTACTTC.

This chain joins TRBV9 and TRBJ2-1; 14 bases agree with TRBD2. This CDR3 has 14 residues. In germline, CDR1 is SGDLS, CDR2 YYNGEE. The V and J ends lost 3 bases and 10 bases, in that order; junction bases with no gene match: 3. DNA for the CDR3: TGTGCCAGCAGCGCAAGGACTAGCGGGGGGGAGCAGTTCTTC. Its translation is CASSARTSGGEQFF.

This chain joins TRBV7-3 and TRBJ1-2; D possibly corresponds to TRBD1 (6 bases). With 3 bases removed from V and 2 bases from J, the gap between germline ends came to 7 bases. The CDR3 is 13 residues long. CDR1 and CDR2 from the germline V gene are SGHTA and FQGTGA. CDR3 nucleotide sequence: TGTGCCAGCAGCTTCGACAGGAACTATGGCTACACCTTC. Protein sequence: CASSFDRNYGYTF.

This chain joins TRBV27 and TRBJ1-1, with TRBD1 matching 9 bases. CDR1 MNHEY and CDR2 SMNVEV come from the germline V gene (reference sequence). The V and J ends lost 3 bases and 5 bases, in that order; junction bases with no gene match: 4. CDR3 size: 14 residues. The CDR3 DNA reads TGTGCCAGCAGTTTGGAGACAGGGGGGACTGAAGCTTTCTTT. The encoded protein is CASSLETGGTEAFF.

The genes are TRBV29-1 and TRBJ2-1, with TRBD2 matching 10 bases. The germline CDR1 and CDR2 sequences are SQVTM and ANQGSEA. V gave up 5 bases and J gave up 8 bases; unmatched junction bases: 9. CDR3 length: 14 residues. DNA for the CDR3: TGCAGCGTTAAAGCGGGGGGGCTTCTCGATGAGCAGTTCTTC. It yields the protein CSVKAGGLLDEQFF.

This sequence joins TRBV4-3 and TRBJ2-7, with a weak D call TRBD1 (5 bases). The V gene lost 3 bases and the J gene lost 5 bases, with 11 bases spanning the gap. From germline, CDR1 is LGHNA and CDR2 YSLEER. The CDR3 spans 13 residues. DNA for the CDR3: TGCGCCAGCAGCCAGTTAGGGGTTAACGAGCAGTACTTC. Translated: CASSQLGVNEQYF.

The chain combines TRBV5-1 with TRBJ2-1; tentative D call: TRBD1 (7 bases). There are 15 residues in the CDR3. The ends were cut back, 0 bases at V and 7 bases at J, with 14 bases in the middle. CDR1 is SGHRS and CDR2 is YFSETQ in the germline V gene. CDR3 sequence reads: CASSLVAGGLNEQFF. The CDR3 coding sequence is TGCGCCAGCAGCTTGGTAGCAGGGGGGTTGAATGAGCAGTTCTTC.